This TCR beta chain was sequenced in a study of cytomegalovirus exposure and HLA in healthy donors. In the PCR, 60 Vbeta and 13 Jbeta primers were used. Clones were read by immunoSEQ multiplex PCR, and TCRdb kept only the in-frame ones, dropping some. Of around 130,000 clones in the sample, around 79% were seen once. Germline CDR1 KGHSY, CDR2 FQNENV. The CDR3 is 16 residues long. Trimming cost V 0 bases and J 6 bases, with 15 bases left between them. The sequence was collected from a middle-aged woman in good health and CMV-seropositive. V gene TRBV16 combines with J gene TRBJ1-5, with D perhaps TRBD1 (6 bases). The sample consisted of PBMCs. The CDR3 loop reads CASSQSQGGEGQPQHF. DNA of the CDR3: TGTGCCAGCAGCCAATCGCAAGGGGGGGAGGGTCAGCCCCAGCATTTT.